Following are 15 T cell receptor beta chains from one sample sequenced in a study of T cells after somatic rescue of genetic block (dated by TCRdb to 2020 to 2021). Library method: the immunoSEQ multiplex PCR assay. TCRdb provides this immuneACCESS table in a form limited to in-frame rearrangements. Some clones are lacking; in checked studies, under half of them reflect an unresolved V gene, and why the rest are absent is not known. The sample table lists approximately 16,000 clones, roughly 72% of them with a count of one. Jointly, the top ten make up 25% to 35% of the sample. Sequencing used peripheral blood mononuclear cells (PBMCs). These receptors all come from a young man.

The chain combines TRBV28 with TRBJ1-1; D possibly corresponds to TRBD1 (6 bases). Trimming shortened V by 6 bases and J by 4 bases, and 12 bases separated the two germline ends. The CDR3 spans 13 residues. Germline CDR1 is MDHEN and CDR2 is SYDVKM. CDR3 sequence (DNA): TGTGCCAGCAGCCCGGGGGGCCGCACTGAAGCTTTCTTT. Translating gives CASSPGGRTEAFF.

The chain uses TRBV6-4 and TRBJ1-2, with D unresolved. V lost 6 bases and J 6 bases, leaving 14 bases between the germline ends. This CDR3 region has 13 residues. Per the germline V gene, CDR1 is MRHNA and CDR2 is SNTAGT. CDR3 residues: CASSAQEGNGYTF. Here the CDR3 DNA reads TGTGCCAGCAGCGCCCAAGAGGGCAATGGCTACACCTTC.

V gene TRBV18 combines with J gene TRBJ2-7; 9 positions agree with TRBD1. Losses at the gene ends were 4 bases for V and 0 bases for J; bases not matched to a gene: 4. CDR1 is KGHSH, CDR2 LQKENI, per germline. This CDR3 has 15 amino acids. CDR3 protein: CASSHPGQGSYEQYF. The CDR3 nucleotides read TGTGCCAGCTCACATCCGGGACAGGGCTCCTACGAGCAGTACTTC.

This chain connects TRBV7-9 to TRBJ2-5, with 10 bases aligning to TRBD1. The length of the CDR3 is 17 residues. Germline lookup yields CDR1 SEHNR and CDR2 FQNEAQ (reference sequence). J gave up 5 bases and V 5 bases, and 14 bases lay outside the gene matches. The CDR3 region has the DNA TGTGCCAGCAGCGCTCGGACAGGGGGTCTTTGGGGTGAGACCCAGTACTTC. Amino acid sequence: CASSARTGGLWGETQYF.

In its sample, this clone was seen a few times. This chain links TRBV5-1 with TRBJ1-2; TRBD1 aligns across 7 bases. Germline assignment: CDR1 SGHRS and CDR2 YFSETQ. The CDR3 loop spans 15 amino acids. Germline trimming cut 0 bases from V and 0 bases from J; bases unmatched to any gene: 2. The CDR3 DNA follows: TGCGCCAGCAGCTTGGCGACAGGGTCTAACTATGGCTACACCTTC. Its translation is CASSLATGSNYGYTF.

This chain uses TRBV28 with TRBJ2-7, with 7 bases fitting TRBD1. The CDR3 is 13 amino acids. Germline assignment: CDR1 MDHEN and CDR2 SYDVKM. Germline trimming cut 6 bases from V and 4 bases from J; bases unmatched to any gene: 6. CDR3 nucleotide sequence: TGTGCCAGCAGAACAGGGGTCCCTTACGAGCAGTACTTC. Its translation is CASRTGVPYEQYF.

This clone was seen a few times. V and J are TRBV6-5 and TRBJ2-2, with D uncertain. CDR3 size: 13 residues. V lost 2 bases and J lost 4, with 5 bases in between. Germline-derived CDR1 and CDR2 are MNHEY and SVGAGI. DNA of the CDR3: TGTGCCAGCAGTTACAGCTCCACCGGGGAGCTGTTTTTT. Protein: CASSYSSTGELFF.

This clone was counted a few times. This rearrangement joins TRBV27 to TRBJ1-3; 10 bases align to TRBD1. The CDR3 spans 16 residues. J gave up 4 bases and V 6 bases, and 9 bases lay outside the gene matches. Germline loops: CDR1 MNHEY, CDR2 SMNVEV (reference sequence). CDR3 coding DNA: TGTGCCAGCAGCCCTTTAGGACAGGGGGGGGGAAACACCATATATTTT. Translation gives CASSPLGQGGGNTIYF.

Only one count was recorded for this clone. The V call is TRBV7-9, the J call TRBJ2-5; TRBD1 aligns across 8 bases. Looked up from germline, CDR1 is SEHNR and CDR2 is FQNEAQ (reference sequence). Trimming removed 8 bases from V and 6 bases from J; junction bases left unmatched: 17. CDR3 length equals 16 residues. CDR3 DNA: TGTGCCAGCCGAGAACTGACAGGGGTGAGCGGTAAGACCCAGTACTTC. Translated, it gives CASRELTGVSGKTQYF.

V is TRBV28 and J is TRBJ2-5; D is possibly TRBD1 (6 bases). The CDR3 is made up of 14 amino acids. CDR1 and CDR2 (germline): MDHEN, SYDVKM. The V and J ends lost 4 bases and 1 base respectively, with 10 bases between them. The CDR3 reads CASSYRDRQETQYF. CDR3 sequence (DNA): TGTGCCAGCAGTTACAGGGACCGCCAAGAGACCCAGTACTTC.

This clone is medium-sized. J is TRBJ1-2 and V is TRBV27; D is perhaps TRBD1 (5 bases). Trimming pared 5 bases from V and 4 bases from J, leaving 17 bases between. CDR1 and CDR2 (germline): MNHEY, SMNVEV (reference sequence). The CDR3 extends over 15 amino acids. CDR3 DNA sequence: TGTGCCAGCAGTGGTCCCTCGACAGATCGCTATGGCTACACCTTC. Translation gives CASSGPSTDRYGYTF.

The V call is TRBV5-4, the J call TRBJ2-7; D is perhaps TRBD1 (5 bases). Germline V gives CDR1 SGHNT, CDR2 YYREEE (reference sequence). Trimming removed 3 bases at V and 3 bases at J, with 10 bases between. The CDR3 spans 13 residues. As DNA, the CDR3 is TGTGCCAGCAGCTCTGACAGATACTACGAGCAGTACTTC. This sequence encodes CASSSDRYYEQYF.

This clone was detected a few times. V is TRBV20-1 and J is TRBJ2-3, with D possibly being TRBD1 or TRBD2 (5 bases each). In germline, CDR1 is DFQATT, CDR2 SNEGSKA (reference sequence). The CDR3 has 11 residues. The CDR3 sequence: CRPSGRDTQYF. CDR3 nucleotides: TGCAGACCTTCGGGGCGAGATACGCAGTATTTT.

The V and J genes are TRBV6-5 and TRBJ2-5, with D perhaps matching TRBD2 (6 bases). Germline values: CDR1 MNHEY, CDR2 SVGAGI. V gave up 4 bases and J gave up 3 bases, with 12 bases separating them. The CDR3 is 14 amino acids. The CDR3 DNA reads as TGTGCCAGCAGTTTCTCACCGGGGGAAGAGACCCAGTACTTC. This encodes CASSFSPGEETQYF.

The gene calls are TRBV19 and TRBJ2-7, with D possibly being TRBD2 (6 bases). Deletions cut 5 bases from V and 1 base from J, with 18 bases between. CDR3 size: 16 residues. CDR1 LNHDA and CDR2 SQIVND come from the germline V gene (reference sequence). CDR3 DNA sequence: TGTGCCAGTAGTCAGAAACTGTGGGGGACTTCCTACGAGCAGTACTTC. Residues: CASSQKLWGTSYEQYF.